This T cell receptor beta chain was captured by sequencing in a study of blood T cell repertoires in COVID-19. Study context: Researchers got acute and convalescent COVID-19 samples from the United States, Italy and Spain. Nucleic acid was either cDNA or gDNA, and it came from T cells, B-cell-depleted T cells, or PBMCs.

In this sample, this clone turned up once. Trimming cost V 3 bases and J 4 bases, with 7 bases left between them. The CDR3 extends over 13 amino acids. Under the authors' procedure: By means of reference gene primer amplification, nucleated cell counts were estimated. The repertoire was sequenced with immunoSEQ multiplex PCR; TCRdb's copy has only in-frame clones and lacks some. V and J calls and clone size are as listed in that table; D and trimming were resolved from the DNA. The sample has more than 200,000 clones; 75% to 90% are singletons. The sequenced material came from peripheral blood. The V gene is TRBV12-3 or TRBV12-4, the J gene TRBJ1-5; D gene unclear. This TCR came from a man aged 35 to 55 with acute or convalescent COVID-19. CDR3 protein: CASSFVLNQPQHF. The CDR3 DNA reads TGTGCCAGCAGTTTCGTCTTGAATCAGCCCCAGCATTTT.